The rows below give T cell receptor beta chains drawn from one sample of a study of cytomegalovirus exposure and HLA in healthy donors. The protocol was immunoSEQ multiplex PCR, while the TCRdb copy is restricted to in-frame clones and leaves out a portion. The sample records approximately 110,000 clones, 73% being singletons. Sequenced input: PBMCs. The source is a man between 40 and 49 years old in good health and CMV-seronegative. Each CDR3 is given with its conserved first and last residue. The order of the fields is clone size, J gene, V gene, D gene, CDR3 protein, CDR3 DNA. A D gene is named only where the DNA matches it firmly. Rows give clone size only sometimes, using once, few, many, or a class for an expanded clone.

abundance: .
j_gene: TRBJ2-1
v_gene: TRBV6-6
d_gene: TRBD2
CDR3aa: CASSPLAGGSEQFF
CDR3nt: TGTGCCAGCAGCCCACTAGCGGGGGGCTCTGAGCAGTTCTTC

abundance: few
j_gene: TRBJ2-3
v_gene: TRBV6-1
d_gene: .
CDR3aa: CAIRRDTDTQYF
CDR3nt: TGTGCCATTCGACGGGACACAGATACGCAGTATTTT

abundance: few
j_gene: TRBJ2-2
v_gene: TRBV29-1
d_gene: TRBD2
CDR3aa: CSVKRAGVDTGELFF
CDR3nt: TGCAGCGTTAAAAGGGCGGGGGTGGACACCGGGGAGCTGTTTTTT

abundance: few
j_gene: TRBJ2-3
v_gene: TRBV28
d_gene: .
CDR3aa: CASSSLRATSPFF
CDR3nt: TGTGCCAGCAGCTCCCTGCGGGCCACCTCCCCTTTTTTT

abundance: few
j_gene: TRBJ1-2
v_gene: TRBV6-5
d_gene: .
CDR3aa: CASSYTGYGYTF
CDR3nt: TGTGCCAGCAGTTATACAGGGTATGGCTACACCTTC

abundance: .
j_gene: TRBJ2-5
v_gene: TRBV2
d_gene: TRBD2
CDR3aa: CASSGSSGEETQYF
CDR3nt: TGTGCCAGCAGCGGGTCTAGCGGAGAAGAGACCCAGTACTTC

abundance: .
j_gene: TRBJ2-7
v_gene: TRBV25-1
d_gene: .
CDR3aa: CASSELPYEQYF
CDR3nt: TGTGCCAGCAGTGAGCTACCCTACGAGCAGTACTTC

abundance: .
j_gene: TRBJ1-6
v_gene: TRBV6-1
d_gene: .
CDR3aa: CASSVDTSYNSPLHF
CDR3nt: TGTGCCAGCAGTGTTGACACCTCCTATAATTCACCCCTCCACTTT

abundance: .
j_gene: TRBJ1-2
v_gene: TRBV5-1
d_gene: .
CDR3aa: CASSLGPGEGGYPF
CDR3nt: TGCGCCAGCAGCTTGGGCCCAGGGGAAGGCGGCTACCCCTTC

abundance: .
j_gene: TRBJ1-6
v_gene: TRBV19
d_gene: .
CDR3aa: CASSSAGGTGNSPLHF
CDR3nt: TGTGCCAGTAGTAGTGCTGGAGGGACTGGGAATTCACCCCTCCACTTT